A selection of T cell receptor beta chains follows, all from one sample in a study of T cell repertoires in cytomegalovirus infection. Their target antigens are unknown. From the reads, TCRdb called clonotypes with MiXCR, one entry per CDR3 protein. In the table there are hundreds of thousands of distinct CDR3 sequences, roughly 43% of which are singletons. Source: cultured PBMCs, taken from culture after CMV antigen stimulation. The receptors derive from a human donor in good health (CMV status not recorded). Some clones in this sample may be carry-over from other donors' samples. Each CDR3 is given with its conserved first and last residue. A D gene is named only where the DNA matches it firmly. Clone size is not always given. Where it is, it says once, few, many or a class for expanded clones.

v_call	clone_size	d_call	j_call	cdr3_nt	cdr3_aa
TRBV4-1	NA	NA	TRBJ2-2	TGCGCCAGCAGCCACCTTACAGGCTCGCTTGGGGAGCTGTTTTTT	CASSHLTGSLGELFF
TRBV7-2	many	NA	TRBJ2-5	TGTGCCAGCAGCTTATCCGTGGGGGAGACCCAGTACTTC	CASSLSVGETQYF
TRBV7-2	NA	TRBD2	TRBJ2-3	TGTGCCAGCAGCTTAGCGTCTAGCGGCCCCACAGATACGCAGTATTTT	CASSLASSGPTDTQYF
TRBV19	once	TRBD1	TRBJ2-1	TGTGCCAGTAGTTTAGACAGGGACCAGATTAATGAGCAGTTCTTC	CASSLDRDQINEQFF
TRBV4-1	NA	NA	TRBJ1-5	TGCGCCAGCAGCCAAGGGGCGGCAGCGGGACCCAGGGCCCAGCATTTT	CASSQGAAAGPRAQHF
TRBV7-9	few	TRBD1	TRBJ2-2	TGTGCCAGCAGCTTACCGATGGGACAGGTCCCCGGGGAGCTGTTTTTT	CASSLPMGQVPGELFF
TRBV5-5	few	NA	TRBJ1-4	TGTGCCAGCAGCCCCGGTTCGGTGAGGGAAAAACTGTTTTTT	CASSPGSVREKLFF
TRBV7-9	NA	NA	TRBJ2-2	TGTGCCATCCCCCCGTCCCAGAACACCGGGGAGCTGTTTTTT	CAIPPSQNTGELFF
TRBV7-2	many	NA	TRBJ1-5	TGTGCCAGCAGCTTAGGCCAAGCCCAGCCCCAGCATTTT	CASSLGQAQPQHF
TRBV7-6	few	NA	TRBJ2-2	TGTGCCAGCAAAGGCCCAGGTACCGGGGAGCTGTTTTTT	CASKGPGTGELFF
TRBV20-1	few	TRBD1	TRBJ1-4	TGCAGTGCCGGTTCCGCACAGGGGGGGGAAAAACTGTTTTTT	CSAGSAQGGEKLFF
TRBV7-2	NA	NA	TRBJ2-7	TGTGCCAGCAGCTCGACGGTCTACGAGCAGTACTTC	CASSSTVYEQYF
TRBV2	NA	NA	TRBJ2-1	TGTGCCCTAAGGGTTACGCGGGGTGGTGAGCAGTTCTTC	CALRVTRGGEQFF
TRBV14	NA	NA	TRBJ2-1	TGTGCCAGCAGCCAACTGTACTTAAACAATGAGCAGTTCTTC	CASSQLYLNNEQFF
TRBV6-2/TRBV6-3	NA	NA	TRBJ2-7	TGTGCCAGCAGTTACTCGATCCTGCGCCGGGCGGCGGAGCAGTACTTC	CASSYSILRRAAEQYF
TRBV7-7	NA	NA	TRBJ2-1	TGTGCCAGCAGCCCCAGCGCAGGCCAGGGCAATGAGCAGTTCTTC	CASSPSAGQGNEQFF
TRBV19	NA	NA	TRBJ1-5	TGTGCCAGTACCCCAGGGTGGGGTGGCGATCAGCCCCAGCATTTT	CASTPGWGGDQPQHF
TRBV10-3	NA	TRBD2	TRBJ2-3	TGTGCCATCACAGCGGGGGACCTCACAGATACGCAGTATTTT	CAITAGDLTDTQYF
TRBV6-1	NA	TRBD1	TRBJ2-7	TGTGCCAGCAGCCTACGACCGGGACAGGGATTCGACGAGCAGTACTTC	CASSLRPGQGFDEQYF
TRBV11-2	NA	NA	TRBJ2-2	TGTGCCAGCAGCTCCCCTCGAGGGGGGCTGAACACCGGGGAGCTGTTTTTT	CASSSPRGGLNTGELFF
TRBV6-6	few	NA	TRBJ2-4	TGTGCCAGCCTACATAATCCGGGGGATATAGCCAAAAACATTCAGTACTTC	CASLHNPGDIAKNIQYF
TRBV5-1	NA	NA	TRBJ2-3	TGCGCCAGCACCCAGGAACGGGGGTTAGCAGATACGCAGTATTTT	CASTQERGLADTQYF
TRBV6-2/TRBV6-3	NA	NA	TRBJ2-5	TGTGCCAGCACCCCCCGTGGGGGAGTGGAGACCCAGTACTTC	CASTPRGGVETQYF
TRBV7-9	NA	TRBD2	TRBJ2-1	TGTGCCAGCAGCGGGCTAGCGGGGTACTACAATGAGCAGTTCTTC	CASSGLAGYYNEQFF
TRBV6-2/TRBV6-3	NA	TRBD2	TRBJ2-3	TGTGCCACCCGCCTAGCGGCTCCGCACACAGATACGCAGTATTTT	CATRLAAPHTDTQYF
TRBV7-2	NA	NA	TRBJ2-1	TGTGCCAGCAGCTCCCGTAAGCGGACGACCTACAATGAGCAGTTCTTC	CASSSRKRTTYNEQFF
TRBV12-3/TRBV12-4	NA	TRBD2	TRBJ2-3	TGTGCCAGCAGTCCTCCCCCGGGGACTAGCGGGGACTCCACAGATACGCAGTATTTT	CASSPPPGTSGDSTDTQYF
TRBV6-2/TRBV6-3	NA	TRBD2	TRBJ2-7	TGTGCCAGCACGGGACTAGCGGGAATCGAGCAGTACTTC	CASTGLAGIEQYF
TRBV27	NA	NA	TRBJ2-7	TGTGCCAGCAGAGAGGGGTGGGGGTACTCCTACGAGCAGTACTTC	CASREGWGYSYEQYF
TRBV28	NA	TRBD2	TRBJ2-3	TGTGCCAGCAGTTCCCCCGGGGGGGCCGCGGATACGCAGTATTTT	CASSSPGGAADTQYF
TRBV2	few	NA	TRBJ2-1	TGTGCCAGCAGATCCACTGGGGCAGGGTCGTATTTCGTCAATGAGCAGTTCTTC	CASRSTGAGSYFVNEQFF
TRBV7-8	NA	NA	TRBJ1-5	TGTGCCAGCAGCTTAGTAGGCCCGGATAATCAGCCCCAGCATTTT	CASSLVGPDNQPQHF
TRBV6-2/TRBV6-3	NA	NA	TRBJ1-6	TGTGCCAGCAGTCTACGGGACGCGGGTGGGTCACCCCTCCACTTT	CASSLRDAGGSPLHF
TRBV6-1	NA	NA	TRBJ2-3	TGTGCCAGCATCTCCGGGGAGGGCACAGATACGCAGTATTTT	CASISGEGTDTQYF
TRBV7-6	few	NA	TRBJ1-3	TGTGCCAGCAGCCCCGGGGAGGGAAACACCATATATTTT	CASSPGEGNTIYF
TRBV7-6	NA	TRBD2	TRBJ2-3	TGTGCCAGCAGCATAGGCGCGGGAGGGCCGAGAGATACGCAGTATTTT	CASSIGAGGPRDTQYF
TRBV20-1	NA	TRBD2	TRBJ2-5	TGCAGTGCTAGAGATGCGAGCGGGAGAGGGGAGACCCAGTACTTC	CSARDASGRGETQYF
TRBV6-1	NA	NA	TRBJ1-6	TGTGCCAGTGACGGGGGCGTGGGGCAGAATTCACCCCTCCACTTT	CASDGGVGQNSPLHF
TRBV19	NA	TRBD1	TRBJ1-6	TGTGCCAGTAGTCCTAACAGGGGGCTTTCTAATTCACCCCTCCACTTT	CASSPNRGLSNSPLHF
TRBV28	NA	NA	TRBJ2-1	TGTGCCAGCAGGTCCTTGGTATCCCTTTACAATGAGCAGTTCTTC	CASRSLVSLYNEQFF
TRBV7-2	many	TRBD2	TRBJ2-5	TGTGCCAGCAGCTTCACTAGCGCCCAGTACTTC	CASSFTSAQYF
TRBV19	NA	TRBD1	TRBJ1-1	TGTGCCAGTAGTATAACCGAGGGCAGGGGGTCTGACACTGAAGCTTTCTTT	CASSITEGRGSDTEAFF
TRBV10-3	NA	NA	TRBJ2-1	TGTGCCATCACCCCCTCCCTTGGTTGGGAGCAGTTCTTC	CAITPSLGWEQFF
TRBV6-8	once	NA	TRBJ2-7	TGTGCCAGCAGCCCTAGGGCAGGGAGGCTGGACGAGCAGTACTTC	CASSPRAGRLDEQYF
TRBV5-4	NA	TRBD1	TRBJ1-6	TGTGCCAGCAGCTCAGGGACAGTCAATAATTCACCCCTCCACTTT	CASSSGTVNNSPLHF
TRBV7-6	few	NA	TRBJ2-7	TGTGCCAGCACGCCGGGACCCTTTTCTTCCGAGCAGTACTTC	CASTPGPFSSEQYF
TRBV29-1	NA	TRBD1	TRBJ1-1	TGCAGCGTTTCGACAGGGGTCCACACTGAAGCTTTCTTT	CSVSTGVHTEAFF
TRBV7-2	many	NA	TRBJ1-1	TGTGCCAGCAGTCTCCTAGCCGCGAACACTGAAGCTTTCTTT	CASSLLAANTEAFF
TRBV7-4	NA	TRBD1	TRBJ2-5	TGTGCCAGCAGTCACGGACAGGGGGAGACCCAGTACTTC	CASSHGQGETQYF
TRBV7-8	many	NA	TRBJ1-3	TGTGCCAGCAGCTTCGGCAGGAGCTCTGGAAACACCATATATTTT	CASSFGRSSGNTIYF
TRBV11-2	NA	TRBD1	TRBJ2-3	TGTGCCAGCAGCGCGCCGGGACAGGGGGCCCCTTTT	CASSAPGQGAPF
TRBV28	once	NA	TRBJ2-7	TGTGCCAGCACCCCCTCCGGGACCCACTACGAGCAGTACTTC	CASTPSGTHYEQYF
TRBV6-1	NA	NA	TRBJ1-6	TGTGCCAGCAGCCGAGGACAGACCTACGGAGGGGCACCCCTCCACTTT	CASSRGQTYGGAPLHF
TRBV20-1	NA	TRBD1	TRBJ1-1	TGCAGTGCTAGCTCAGGACAGGAACTAAACACTGAAGCTTTCTTT	CSASSGQELNTEAFF
TRBV6-5	NA	TRBD2	TRBJ2-1	TGTGCCAGCAGGCCTAGCGGCTCCTACAATGAGCAGTTCTTC	CASRPSGSYNEQFF
TRBV6-1	NA	TRBD1	TRBJ1-4	TGTGCCAGCAGTGCCGACAGGGGAAAACTGTTTTTT	CASSADRGKLFF
TRBV7-8	NA	TRBD2	TRBJ2-5	TGTGCCAGCAGCTTAGTAAGACTAGCGGGAATAGCGACCCAGTACTTC	CASSLVRLAGIATQYF
TRBV6-5	NA	NA	TRBJ1-6	TGTGCCAGCAGCTACGACGTCGGGATGTACTCCTATAATTCACCCCTCCACTTT	CASSYDVGMYSYNSPLHF
TRBV20-1	NA	NA	TRBJ2-4	TGCAGTGCTAGACAACGGAACATTCAGTACTTC	CSARQRNIQYF
TRBV12-3/TRBV12-4	NA	NA	TRBJ2-5	TGTGCCAGCAGTTTAACCTACGCCCTCCGGGAGACCCAGTACTTC	CASSLTYALRETQYF